These 29 T cell receptor beta chains originate from one sample sequenced in a study of cytomegalovirus exposure and HLA in healthy donors. 13 Jbeta primers and 60 Vbeta primers were used for the PCR. The method was immunoSEQ multiplex PCR; TCRdb's version includes in-frame clones alone and lacks a portion of them. This sample yields more than 150,000 clones, of which roughly 80% are seen a single time; less than 1.5% belongs to the top ten. Material: PBMCs. These receptors were collected from a girl aged 10 to 17 in good health and CMV-seropositive.

This chain uses TRBV29-1 with TRBJ2-3; possibly TRBD2 for D (5 bases). Germline V gives CDR1 SQVTM, CDR2 ANQGSEA. The CDR3 is made up of 16 amino acids. V shed 0 bases and J shed 6 bases, with 19 bases lying between them. For the CDR3, the DNA is TGCAGCGTTGAAGAACAGTTTAGCGATCCCGGGGATACGCAGTATTTT. Translated, it gives CSVEEQFSDPGDTQYF.

The chain uses TRBV7-4 and TRBJ1-1; TRBD1 aligns across 8 bases. The V gene's germline CDR1 is SGHVT and CDR2 SQSDAQ. This CDR3 has 17 amino acids. V shed 5 bases and J 5 bases; nucleotides not matched to a gene: 16. This CDR3 reads CASSPKDRVKGGTEAFF. CDR3 nucleotides: TGTGCCAGCAGCCCTAAGGACAGGGTCAAGGGTGGTACTGAAGCTTTCTTT.

The rearrangement links TRBV30 to TRBJ1-5; no clear D gene. The CDR3 has 14 residues. The germline gives CDR1 GTSNPN, CDR2 SVGIG (reference sequence). Trimming removed 5 bases at V and 3 bases at J, with 14 bases between. CDR3: CAWSPGIHNQPQHF. DNA for the CDR3: TGTGCCTGGTCCCCGGGGATTCACAATCAGCCCCAGCATTTT.

The chain uses TRBV4-1 and TRBJ2-7; 9 bases align to TRBD1. Germline CDR1 MGHRA, CDR2 YSYEKL. With 0 bases clipped from V and 2 bases from J, the junction kept 2 bases outside the gene matches. The CDR3 runs 15 residues. The CDR3 reads CASSQDGTGTYEQYF. In DNA form, the CDR3 reads TGCGCCAGCAGCCAAGATGGGACAGGGACCTACGAGCAGTACTTC.

The rearrangement links TRBV7-6 to TRBJ2-3; weak D call: TRBD2 (5 bases). Germline CDR1 reads SGHVS; CDR2 reads FNYEAQ. V lost 5 bases and J lost 7, with 19 bases in between. The CDR3 spans 15 residues. The CDR3 DNA reads TGTGCCAGCAGCAGAGGGCCTAGTTTCTTGAATACGCAGTATTTT. This translates into CASSRGPSFLNTQYF.

The chain is built from TRBV5-8 and TRBJ2-7; tentatively, D is TRBD1 (6 bases). V dropped 4 bases and J dropped 4 bases, with 21 bases sitting between them. The CDR3 has 16 residues. CDR1 is SGHTS and CDR2 is YDEGEE in the germline V gene. The CDR3 protein is CASSVNRVVLNYEQYF. DNA for the CDR3: TGTGCCAGCAGCGTCAACAGGGTAGTACTTAATTACGAGCAGTACTTC.

The gene calls are TRBV7-9 and TRBJ1-2; 9 bases align to TRBD1. The germline gives CDR1 SEHNR, CDR2 FQNEAQ (reference sequence). The CDR3 runs to 15 residues. J lost 13 bases, V lost 6 bases, and 18 bases had no gene match. The CDR3 coding sequence is TGTGCCAGCAGTCTAATGCCGGGACAGGGTGTTAAGAGCACCTTC. The encoded protein is CASSLMPGQGVKSTF.

This chain joins TRBV7-2 and TRBJ2-7, with 12 bases that match TRBD2. The CDR3 consists of 15 residues. The germline V gene encodes CDR1 SGHTA and CDR2 FQGNSA. Losses at the gene ends were 6 bases for V and 1 base for J; bases not matched to a gene: 4. CDR3 loop: CASRLTSGGSYEQYF. The CDR3 region has the DNA TGTGCCAGCAGACTAACTAGCGGGGGGTCCTACGAGCAGTACTTC. Full variable domain (rest looked up from reference TRBV7-2 and TRBJ2-7): GAGVSQSPSNKVTEKGKDVELRCDPISGHTALYWYRQSLGQGLEFLIYFQGNSAPDKSGLPSDRFSAERTGGSVSTLTIQRTQQEDSAVYLCASRLTSGGSYEQYFGPGTRLTVT.

The J gene is TRBJ2-7, the V gene TRBV9, with TRBD1 matching 8 bases. The CDR3 is 15 amino acids. Germline V gene lookup returns CDR1 SGDLS and CDR2 YYNGEE. The ends lost 5 bases at V and 2 bases at J; junction bases unmatched: 9. This chain's CDR3 is CASSTTPGQAYEQYF. The CDR3 nucleotides read TGTGCCAGCAGTACCACACCGGGACAGGCCTACGAGCAGTACTTC.

This clone came up once. This chain links TRBV25-1 with TRBJ1-1, with a weak D call TRBD1 (5 bases). The CDR3 runs 14 residues. From germline, CDR1 is MGHDK and CDR2 SYGVNS. V gave up 5 bases and J gave up 4 bases, with 14 bases separating them. In nucleotides, the CDR3 is TGTGCCAGCAGTACTCGGGGGGTGGTCACTGAAGCTTTCTTT. Translated: CASSTRGVVTEAFF.

This clone has more than one count but fewer than ten. The chain carries TRBV13 and TRBJ2-2; a possible D gene is TRBD1 (6 bases). The V end was cut by 7 bases, the J end by 0 bases, with 15 bases between. Germline CDR1 reads PRHDT; CDR2 reads FYEKMQ (reference sequence). The CDR3 loop spans 16 amino acids. In nucleotides, the CDR3 is TGTGCCAGCACCCATTATACAGGGACGAACACCGGGGAGCTGTTTTTT. Translating gives CASTHYTGTNTGELFF.

The gene calls are TRBV7-8 and TRBJ1-2; TRBD1 is a possible D gene (6 bases). CDR1 and CDR2 from the germline V gene are SGHVS and FQNEAQ. Trimming took off 4 bases at V and 2 bases at J, with 14 bases between the two ends. The CDR3 is 15 amino acids. The CDR3 spells CASSSDRTFNYGYTF. CDR3 in DNA: TGTGCCAGCAGCTCCGACAGGACTTTCAACTATGGCTACACCTTC.

The V call is TRBV5-6, the J call TRBJ2-5, with D unclear. The CDR3 is 13 residues long. V was cut by 3 bases and J by 4 bases, with 10 bases left in between. Looked up from germline, CDR1 is SGHDT and CDR2 is YYEEEE. In nucleotides, the CDR3 is TGTGCCAGCAGCTCCCTACGAGGAGAGACCCAGTACTTC. Translated: CASSSLRGETQYF.

The chain couples TRBV19 to TRBJ2-3, with a possible D match to TRBD2 (6 bases). The germline V and J ends were trimmed by 7 bases and 1 base, with 15 bases remaining between them. Germline loops: CDR1 LNHDA, CDR2 SQIVND (reference sequence). The CDR3 spans 15 residues. The chain's CDR3 is CASNHGGGGTDTQYF. CDR3 coding DNA: TGTGCCAGTAATCATGGGGGAGGAGGCACAGATACGCAGTATTTT.

V gene TRBV18 combines with J gene TRBJ2-1; TRBD2 aligns across 13 bases. Germline trimming cut 0 bases from V and 4 bases from J; bases unmatched to any gene: 0. Germline-derived CDR1 and CDR2 are KGHSH and LQKENI. The CDR3 runs to 16 residues. CDR3 sequence reads: CASSPPGLAGYNEQFF. CDR3 nucleotide sequence: TGTGCCAGCTCACCACCGGGACTAGCGGGGTACAATGAGCAGTTCTTC. The whole variable domain, remainder taken from reference TRBV18 and TRBJ2-1, is NAGVMQNPRHLVRRRGQEARLRCSPMKGHSHVYWYRQLPEEGLKFMVYLQKENIIDESGMPKERFSAEFPKEGPSILRIQQVVRGDSAAYFCASSPPGLAGYNEQFFGPGTRLTVL.

The chain carries TRBV9 and TRBJ1-2; possible D gene TRBD1, 6 bases. Germline V gene data show CDR1 as SGDLS and CDR2 as YYNGEE. The ends were cut back, 3 bases at V and 7 bases at J, with 19 bases in the middle. The CDR3 runs 15 residues. The CDR3 region has the DNA TGTGCCAGCAGCGACAGAACAGGGCAGACGGGTGGCTACACCTTC. The encoded protein is CASSDRTGQTGGYTF.

The chain links TRBV5-1 to TRBJ1-4; D gene ambiguous. CDR1 SGHRS and CDR2 YFSETQ come from the germline V gene. This CDR3 is built from 14 residues. Deletions cut 5 bases from V and 2 bases from J, with 10 bases between. The DNA of the CDR3 is TGCGCCAGCAGGGAGGTAGTCACTAATGAAAAACTGTTTTTT. Protein sequence: CASREVVTNEKLFF.

The chain recombines TRBV6-1 with TRBJ1-2; the match to TRBD1 covers 8 bases. The junction had 7 bases not matched to a gene; V was cut back by 2 bases and J by 2 bases. From germline, CDR1 is MNHNS and CDR2 SASEGT. The CDR3 runs 16 residues. The CDR3 sequence: CASSETTGALNYGYTF. For the CDR3, the DNA is TGTGCCAGCAGTGAAACGACAGGGGCTCTGAACTATGGCTACACCTTC.

This chain connects TRBV4-2 to TRBJ2-1; TRBD2 matches 7 bases. J gave up 3 bases and V 2 bases, and 13 bases lay outside the gene matches. Germline CDR1 reads LGHNA; CDR2 reads YNFKEQ. CDR3 length: 18 residues. CDR3 sequence: CASSQTIWRGSRYNEQFF. CDR3 bases: TGTGCCAGCAGCCAAACCATCTGGCGCGGGAGTCGCTACAATGAGCAGTTCTTC.

The chain employs TRBV4-3 and TRBJ2-5; D may be TRBD2 (6 bases). Germline V gene data show CDR1 as LGHNA and CDR2 as YSLEER. V dropped 1 base and J dropped 5 bases, with 17 bases sitting between them. The CDR3 consists of 16 residues. In DNA form, the CDR3 reads TGCGCCAGCAGCCAAGGCCGGGACTCCCGAGTGGAGACCCAGTACTTC. Residues: CASSQGRDSRVETQYF.

The chain employs TRBV19 and TRBJ2-3; no reliable D call. This CDR3 region has 14 residues. Germline V gene lookup returns CDR1 LNHDA and CDR2 SQIVND (reference sequence). V lost 8 bases and J lost 0, with 12 bases in between. CDR3 loop: CASESASSTDTQYF. CDR3 DNA sequence: TGTGCCAGTGAGAGTGCTTCTAGCACAGATACGCAGTATTTT. Supplemented by reference TRBV19 and TRBJ2-3, the full variable domain reads DGGITQSPKYLFRKEGQNVTLSCEQNLNHDAMYWYRQDPGQGLRLIYYSQIVNDFQKGDIAEGYSVSREKKESFPLTVTSAQKNPTAFYLCASESASSTDTQYFGPGTRLTVL.

The rearrangement joins TRBV11-2 to TRBJ2-2; TRBD1 might be the D (5 bases). The CDR3 is made up of 16 amino acids. CDR1 is SGHAT, CDR2 FQNNGV, per germline. V was shortened by 6 bases and J by 1 base, with 15 bases between the two germline ends. CDR3 protein: CASRNRADRNTGELFF. CDR3 nucleotide sequence: TGTGCCAGCAGAAACCGGGCCGACAGGAACACCGGGGAGCTGTTTTTT.

V gene TRBV7-2 combines with J gene TRBJ1-1; TRBD1 is a possible D gene (5 bases). The V end lost 8 bases, the J end lost 2 bases, and 15 bases lay between the germline ends. This CDR3 has 14 residues. From germline, CDR1 is SGHTA and CDR2 FQGNSA. CDR3 loop: CASGTGGFNTEAFF. The CDR3 DNA sequence: TGTGCCAGCGGGACTGGAGGCTTTAACACTGAAGCTTTCTTT.

The gene calls are TRBV4-3 and TRBJ2-5; a possible D gene is TRBD2 (6 bases). CDR1 is LGHNA, CDR2 YSLEER, per germline. This CDR3 is 15 amino acids long. The germline V and J ends were trimmed by 1 base and 9 bases, with 18 bases remaining between them. The CDR3 protein is CASSQAGGVRGAQYF. DNA for the CDR3: TGCGCCAGCAGCCAAGCCGGGGGAGTCCGAGGGGCCCAGTACTTC.

The rearrangement links TRBV5-6 to TRBJ2-3; no reliable D call. CDR1 is SGHDT and CDR2 is YYEEEE in the germline V gene. The CDR3 has 15 amino acids. V lost 4 bases and J lost 0, with 12 bases in between. CDR3 sequence reads: CASSLKTPSTDTQYF. Here the CDR3 DNA reads TGTGCCAGCAGCCTAAAGACACCCAGCACAGATACGCAGTATTTT.

This clone was counted between two and nine times. The chain links TRBV28 to TRBJ1-1, with D tentatively TRBD1 (6 bases). Germline V lookup: CDR1 MDHEN, CDR2 SYDVKM. The CDR3 loop spans 16 amino acids. V lost 6 bases and J lost 0, with 17 bases in between. CDR3 protein: CASRSPTGNMNTEAFF. In DNA form, the CDR3 reads TGTGCCAGCAGGTCCCCGACAGGCAACATGAACACTGAAGCTTTCTTT.

This chain connects TRBV6-5 to TRBJ1-1, with 7 bases identical to TRBD1. This CDR3 has 15 residues. CDR1 is MNHEY and CDR2 is SVGAGI in the germline V gene. V shed 0 bases, J shed 3 bases, and the junction held 4 bases outside the gene matches. The CDR3 is CASSYSEGAYTEAFF. The CDR3 DNA reads TGTGCCAGCAGTTACTCAGAGGGGGCATACACTGAAGCTTTCTTT.

This clone was seen a handful of times. J is TRBJ2-7 and V is TRBV18; TRBD1 matches 9 bases. CDR1 KGHSH and CDR2 LQKENI come from the germline V gene. J was trimmed by 1 base and V by 6 bases; bases with no gene match: 7. The CDR3 loop spans 15 amino acids. As DNA, the CDR3 is TGTGCCAGCTCCCCGGGGACAGGGTTATCCTACGAGCAGTACTTC. Translation gives CASSPGTGLSYEQYF. The variable domain in full, completed from reference TRBV18 and TRBJ2-7, reads NAGVMQNPRHLVRRRGQEARLRCSPMKGHSHVYWYRQLPEEGLKFMVYLQKENIIDESGMPKERFSAEFPKEGPSILRIQQVVRGDSAAYFCASSPGTGLSYEQYFGPGTRLTVT.

The chain combines TRBV27 with TRBJ1-5; a weak D match, TRBD1 (5 bases). Deletions cut 2 bases from V and 0 bases from J, with 11 bases between. Germline loops: CDR1 MNHEY, CDR2 SMNVEV (reference sequence). The CDR3 contains 16 residues. CDR3 sequence reads: CASSLLTDLSNQPQHF. The CDR3 DNA follows: TGTGCCAGCAGTTTACTGACAGACCTTAGCAATCAGCCCCAGCATTTT.